The clone carrying this T cell receptor (beta chain) has more than one count but fewer than ten. Its specificity is not known. The CDR3 is 16 amino acids. The germline CDR1 and CDR2 sequences are SGDLS and YYNGEE. V trimming: 0 bases; J trimming: 5 bases; junction bases outside the gene matches: 10. The data belong to a study of CD8 T cells in ankylosing spondylitis. Study-wide results and limits: Made up of eight highly homologous variants, a TCR beta motif appeared characteristic of ankylosing spondylitis blood. Several of the motif variants were reported before in synovial fluid and blood from reactive arthritis. Peripheral blood samples showed relatively rare disease-linked clones, and these clones were CD8+. Clones linked to disease were reported to show significant enrichment in matched ankylosing spondylitis synovial fluid.

Making use of molecular barcodes, quantitative 5'-RACE generated TCR beta libraries. Each CDR3 protein is one row after TCRdb ran MiXCR on the 5' RACE reads. The table shows over 700,000 distinct CDR3 sequences, with around a fifth occurring only once. The rearrangement uses TRBV9 and TRBJ2-5; 7 nucleotides agree with TRBD2. The receptor comes from a male donor with ankylosing spondylitis. The sample consisted of blood, either unsorted or a sorted T cell fraction (not recorded which). CDR3 protein: CASSVDDGGRGETQYF. The DNA for the CDR3 is TGTGCCAGCAGCGTAGACGACGGCGGGAGAGGTGAGACCCAGTACTTC. Full variable domain (rest looked up from reference TRBV9 and TRBJ2-5): DSGVTQTPKHLITATGQRVTLRCSPRSGDLSVYWYQQSLDQGLQFLIQYYNGEERAKGNILERFSAQQFPDLHSELNLSSLELGDSALYFCASSVDDGGRGETQYFGPGTRLLVL.